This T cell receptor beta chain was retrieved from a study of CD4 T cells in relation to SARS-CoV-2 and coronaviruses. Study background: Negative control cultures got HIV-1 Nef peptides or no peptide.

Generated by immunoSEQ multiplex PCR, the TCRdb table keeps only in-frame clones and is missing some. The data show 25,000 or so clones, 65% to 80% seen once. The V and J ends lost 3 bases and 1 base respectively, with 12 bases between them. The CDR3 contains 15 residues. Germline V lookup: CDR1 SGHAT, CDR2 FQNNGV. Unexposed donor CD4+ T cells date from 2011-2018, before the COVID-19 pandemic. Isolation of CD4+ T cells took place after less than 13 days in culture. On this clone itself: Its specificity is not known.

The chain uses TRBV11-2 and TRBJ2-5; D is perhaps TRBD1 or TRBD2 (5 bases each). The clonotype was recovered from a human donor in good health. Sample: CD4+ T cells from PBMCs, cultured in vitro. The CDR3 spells CASSFQGGGQETQYF. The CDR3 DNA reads TGTGCCAGCAGCTTTCAGGGTGGGGGCCAAGAGACCCAGTACTTC.